One sample yielded the 26 T cell receptor beta chains listed below, sequenced in a study of T cells in placental villitis. Findings and limits, study-wide: Villitis of unknown etiology placentae had higher clonality than controls, median roughly 0.057 versus 0.006.

Antigens for these TCRs are unknown. Sequencing used immunoSEQ v4. The table came from immunoSEQ multiplex PCR; TCRdb's copy has only in-frame clones and leaves some out. The table shows about 1,500 clones, with 76% occurring only once. The sample taken for sequencing was placental tissue containing maternal and fetal cells. All receptors derive from a human patient with villitis of unknown etiology; the placental T cells may come from both mother and fetus.

The chain employs TRBV7-9 and TRBJ2-7; 9 bases line up with TRBD2. Germline CDR1 reads SEHNR; CDR2 reads FQNEAQ (reference sequence). The trim removed 1 base at V and 2 bases at J, leaving 0 bases unmatched. The CDR3 sequence is 14 residues long. The CDR3 coding sequence is TGTGCCAGCAGCTTAGTAGCGGGAGCCTACGAGCAGTACTTC. Translating gives CASSLVAGAYEQYF.

Here the CDR3 reads CASSIDLSVGTEQYF. CDR3 bases: TGTGCCAGTAGTATAGATCTTTCCGTGGGAACGGAGCAGTACTTC. This chain uses TRBV19 with TRBJ2-7; no clear D. V was clipped by 0 bases and J by 7 bases, with 16 bases between them. Germline CDR1 is LNHDA and CDR2 is SQIVND (reference sequence). The CDR3 has 15 residues. Based on the CDR3 plus reference TRBV19 and TRBJ2-7, the full variable domain is DGGITQSPKYLFRKEGQNVTLSCEQNLNHDAMYWYRQDPGQGLRLIYYSQIVNDFQKGDIAEGYSVSREKKESFPLTVTSAQKNPTAFYLCASSIDLSVGTEQYFGPGTRLTVT.

The chain couples TRBV12-5 to TRBJ1-1; unclear D gene. The CDR3 runs 15 residues. Germline CDR1 reads LGHNT; CDR2 reads FRNRAP. V was cut by 0 bases and J by 5 bases, with 13 bases left in between. The DNA for the CDR3 is TGTGCTAGTGGTTTGGTACATTCGGCCTATACTGAAGCTTTCTTT. Protein product: CASGLVHSAYTEAFF. Complete variable domain (other parts from reference TRBV12-5 and TRBJ1-1): DARVTQTPRHKVTEMGQEVTMRCQPILGHNTVFWYRQTMMQGLELLAYFRNRAPLDDSGMPKDRFSAEMPDATLATLKIQPSEPRDSAVYFCASGLVHSAYTEAFFGQGTRLTVV.

By frequency in the sample, this clone is large. The chain recombines TRBV25-1 with TRBJ2-5, with a tentative D call TRBD1 (6 bases). Trimming shortened V by 2 bases and J by 4 bases, and 8 bases separated the two germline ends. This CDR3 is built from 13 residues. Germline V gene data show CDR1 as MGHDK and CDR2 as SYGVNS. CDR3 protein: CASSEGQRETQYF. The CDR3 coding sequence is TGTGCCAGCAGTGAAGGACAGAGAGAGACCCAGTACTTC.

This rearrangement joins TRBV3-1 (or the pseudogene TRBV3-2) to TRBJ2-4; the D is unclear. Germline loops: CDR1 LGHDT, CDR2 YNNKEL (reference sequence). Trimming cost V 1 base and J 7 bases, with 11 bases left between them. The CDR3 contains 14 residues. The CDR3 DNA reads TGTGCCAGCAGCCAAGCGTCTGGGTGGAACATTCAGTACTTC. This gives the protein CASSQASGWNIQYF.

V usage is TRBV1 and J usage is TRBJ2-6; the listed D gene, TRBD1, was not tested against the DNA. TRBV1 counts as a pseudogene. This CDR3 is 16 amino acids long. CDR3 region: CTSSPGGLSRANVLTF. CDR3 nucleotide sequence: TGCACCAGCAGTCCAGGGGGTTTAAGTCGGGCCAACGTCCTGACTTTC.

The rearrangement links TRBV5-6 to TRBJ2-7, with D possibly being TRBD1 (5 bases). This CDR3 contains 14 residues. Trimming removed 4 bases at V and 6 bases at J, with 17 bases between. Germline loops: CDR1 SGHDT, CDR2 YYEEEE. The CDR3 protein is CASSQTRQIGEQYF. The CDR3 region has the DNA TGTGCCAGCAGCCAAACTCGACAGATAGGCGAGCAGTACTTC.

This clone has just a few counts. The chain is built from TRBV5-6 and TRBJ2-7, with 10 nucleotides matching TRBD2. V trimming: 4 bases; J trimming: 6 bases; junction bases outside the gene matches: 7. This CDR3 has 14 residues. The germline CDR1 and CDR2 sequences are SGHDT and YYEEEE. This chain's CDR3 is CASSRSGRAAEQYF. Written as DNA, the CDR3 is TGTGCCAGCAGCCGCAGCGGGAGGGCCGCCGAGCAGTACTTC.

The rearrangement links TRBV9 to TRBJ1-1; D is possibly TRBD1 (5 bases). CDR3 length: 13 residues. Trimming shortened V by 4 bases and J by 1 base, and 8 bases separated the two germline ends. Germline V gives CDR1 SGDLS, CDR2 YYNGEE. The CDR3 DNA sequence: TGTGCCAGCAGCCGTGGGGGGAACACTGAAGCTTTCTTT. Protein product: CASSRGGNTEAFF.

J is TRBJ2-3 and V is TRBV5-1; D gene uncertain. Trimming took 3 bases from V and 6 from J, leaving 8 bases between them. CDR3 length: 12 amino acids. Germline lookup yields CDR1 SGHRS and CDR2 YFSETQ. CDR3 loop: CASSSPADTQYF. The CDR3 DNA is TGCGCCAGCAGCTCCCCCGCCGATACGCAGTATTTT.

The chain uses TRBV7-3 and TRBJ2-1, with D unresolved. Trimming removed 2 bases at V and 4 bases at J, with 3 bases between. The CDR3 extends over 12 amino acids. Per the germline V gene, CDR1 is SGHTA and CDR2 is FQGTGA. This chain's CDR3 is CASSLGYNEQFF. The CDR3 DNA is TGTGCCAGCAGCTTAGGGTACAATGAGCAGTTCTTC.

This chain uses TRBV29-1 with TRBJ1-1, with D tentatively TRBD1 (6 bases). V dropped 6 bases and J dropped 10 bases, with 18 bases sitting between them. Germline assignment: CDR1 SQVTM and CDR2 ANQGSEA. CDR3 length: 12 residues. This chain's CDR3 is CSVRTGGGGAFF. The CDR3 nucleotides read TGCAGCGTCCGAACGGGAGGGGGGGGAGCTTTCTTT. The full variable domain, rest sourced from reference TRBV29-1 and TRBJ1-1, is SAVISQKPSRDICQRGTSLTIQCQVDSQVTMMFWYRQQPGQSLTLIATANQGSEATYESGFVIDKFPISRPNLTFSTLTVSNMSPEDSSIYLCSVRTGGGGAFFGQGTRLTVV.

This chain connects TRBV5-5 to TRBJ2-3; 7 bases map to TRBD2. The CDR3 sequence is 15 residues long. Trimming removed 5 bases from V and 7 bases from J; junction bases left unmatched: 13. Per germline, CDR1 SGHKS and CDR2 YYEKEE (reference sequence). CDR3 DNA: TGTGCCAGCAGTTCGGAGAGACTAGCCTCTAATACGCAGTATTTT. Translation gives CASSSERLASNTQYF.

The chain links TRBV5-1 to TRBJ2-3; 9 bases line up with TRBD1. With V trimmed by 4 bases and J by 5 bases, 8 bases remained unmatched. This CDR3 is built from 15 residues. Germline values: CDR1 SGHRS, CDR2 YFSETQ. CDR3 in amino acids: CASSEIQGAGDTQYF. The CDR3 coding sequence is TGCGCCAGCAGCGAAATACAGGGGGCTGGAGATACGCAGTATTTT.

The chain carries TRBV28 and TRBJ2-3, with D uncertain. V lost 5 bases to trimming and J lost 4 bases, with 10 bases between them. CDR3 size: 13 residues. CDR1 is MDHEN and CDR2 is SYDVKM in the germline V gene. CDR3 nucleotides: TGTGCCAGCAGTCAAGGCGGAGCAGATACGCAGTATTTT. Its protein is CASSQGGADTQYF. Full variable domain (missing parts from reference TRBV28 and TRBJ2-3): DVKVTQSSRYLVKRTGEKVFLECVQDMDHENMFWYRQDPGLGLRLIYFSYDVKMKEKGDIPEGYSVSREKKERFSLILESASTNQTSMYLCASSQGGADTQYFGPGTRLTVL.

The chain joins TRBV25-1 to TRBJ2-1, with TRBD2 matching over 8 bases. This CDR3 has 16 amino acids. The V segment lost 3 bases and the J segment 5 bases; nucleotides outside the gene matches: 9. Germline V gene lookup returns CDR1 MGHDK and CDR2 SYGVNS. CDR3 sequence (DNA): TGTGCCAGCAGTGACCCCATTCTAGCGGGCAACAATGAGCAGTTCTTC. Protein product: CASSDPILAGNNEQFF.

This chain joins TRBV9 and TRBJ2-3, with D possibly matching TRBD2 (6 bases). This CDR3 has 16 amino acids. Trimming shortened V by 1 base and J by 2 bases, and 14 bases separated the two germline ends. Germline CDR1 SGDLS, CDR2 YYNGEE. CDR3 nucleotides: TGTGCCAGCAGCGTATCCGCCGGGAGCACCACAGATACGCAGTATTTT. Its translation: CASSVSAGSTTDTQYF.

This clone occurred once. J is TRBJ2-5 and V is TRBV29-1; D may be TRBD1 (6 bases). The CDR3 extends over 12 amino acids. Trimming pared 7 bases from V and 3 bases from J, leaving 12 bases between. Germline CDR1 and CDR2: SQVTM and ANQGSEA. The CDR3 DNA is TGCAGCGCGGATTACAGGGAAGAGACCCAGTACTTC. It yields the protein CSADYREETQYF.

Comments on this clone: At one boundary the junction diverges from the germline segment, which might be a read error. Distinct nucleotide sequences in the sample also encode this CDR3. The CDR3 reads CASRRGQLNTGELFF. The CDR3 DNA is TGTGCCAGCAGGCGGGGACAGCTTAACACCGGGGAGTTGTTTTTT. This chain connects TRBV2 to TRBJ2-2; perhaps TRBD1 as D (7 bases). The CDR3 runs 15 residues. Germline V lookup: CDR1 SNHLY, CDR2 FYNNEI. Complete variable domain (other parts from reference TRBV2 and TRBJ2-2): EPEVTQTPSHQVTQMGQEVILRCVPISNHLYFYWYRQILGQKVEFLVSFYNNEISEKSEIFDDQFSVERPDGSNFTLKIRSTKLEDSAMYFCASRRGQLNTGELFFGEGSRLTVL.

The V and J genes are TRBV30 and TRBJ2-7, with 7 bases aligning to TRBD2. The CDR3 totals 15 residues. Trimming at V came to 3 bases and at J to 3 bases, leaving 11 bases not matched to a gene. The germline gives CDR1 GTSNPN, CDR2 SVGIG (reference sequence). In DNA, the CDR3 is TGTGCCTGGAGCCTACTCCTCCGGGGGGACTACGAGCAGTACTTC. This sequence encodes CAWSLLLRGDYEQYF.

This chain uses TRBV6-2 or TRBV6-3 with TRBJ2-6; D remains ambiguous. CDR1 is MNHEY and CDR2 is SVGEGT in the germline V gene. Trimming removed 2 bases from V and 0 bases from J, with 2 bases in between. The CDR3 has 14 amino acids. Here the CDR3 reads CASSYLSGANVLTF. The CDR3 bases are TGTGCCAGCAGTTACCTCTCTGGGGCCAACGTCCTGACTTTC.

J is TRBJ1-5 and V is TRBV6-5; no firm D call. Germline CDR1 and CDR2: MNHEY and SVGAGI. Trimming cost V 2 bases and J 0 bases, with 11 bases left between them. CDR3 size: 16 residues. Written as DNA, the CDR3 is TGTGCCAGCAGTTACGGGGTACCGGGTAGCAATCAGCCCCAGCATTTT. It specifies CASSYGVPGSNQPQHF.

This chain connects TRBV12-3 or TRBV12-4 to TRBJ1-2; no clear D gene. This CDR3 is 13 amino acids long. The V gene lost 5 bases and the J gene lost 4 bases, with 11 bases spanning the gap. CDR3 sequence: CASSAATTYGYTF. CDR3 nucleotide sequence: TGTGCCAGCAGTGCAGCCACAACCTATGGCTACACCTTC.

V gene TRBV5-1 combines with J gene TRBJ1-4; no definite D call. Germline CDR1 is SGHRS and CDR2 is YFSETQ. V lost 3 bases, J lost 3 bases, and 15 bases lay in between. This CDR3 is built from 16 residues. The chain's CDR3 is CASSSNGPYANEKLFF. For the CDR3, the DNA is TGCGCCAGCAGCTCGAACGGACCCTACGCTAATGAAAAACTGTTTTTT.

This sequence joins TRBV7-2 and TRBJ2-3; 9 nucleotides match TRBD1. This CDR3 is built from 15 residues. Germline values: CDR1 SGHTA, CDR2 FQGNSA. The junction had 4 bases not matched to a gene; V was cut back by 5 bases and J by 1 base. The chain's CDR3 is CASSRRTGGTDTQYF. The CDR3 DNA follows: TGTGCCAGCAGCCGCCGGACAGGGGGCACAGATACGCAGTATTTT. Combining the CDR3 with reference TRBV7-2 and TRBJ2-3 gives the whole variable domain GAGVSQSPSNKVTEKGKDVELRCDPISGHTALYWYRQSLGQGLEFLIYFQGNSAPDKSGLPSDRFSAERTGGSVSTLTIQRTQQEDSAVYLCASSRRTGGTDTQYFGPGTRLTVL.

The V call is TRBV6-2 or TRBV6-3, the J call TRBJ2-3; 13 bases are a match to TRBD2. V shed 6 bases and J 7 bases; nucleotides not matched to a gene: 4. There are 14 residues in the CDR3. Per germline, CDR1 MNHEY and CDR2 SVGEGT. This chain's CDR3 is CASSRTSGGYTQYF. Here the CDR3 DNA reads TGTGCCAGCAGCCGGACTAGCGGGGGATATACGCAGTATTTT.